These 14 T cell receptor beta chains came from one sample sequenced in a study of shared clonotypes between healthy human individuals. Produced via immunoSEQ multiplex PCR; TCRdb's table is partial and in-frame only. The sample lists 2 million to 2.5 million clones; approximately 93% were seen once. The source material was naive CD4+ T cells from PBMCs. The subset denotes: CD45RA+ positively selected. The receptors stem from a man aged 18 to 35 in good health. Some clones in this sample may be carry-over from other donors' samples.

J is TRBJ2-7 and V is TRBV5-4; D is possibly TRBD2 (7 bases). V was cut by 4 bases and J by 3 bases, with 17 bases left in between. This CDR3 comprises 15 residues. Germline CDR1 and CDR2: SGHNT and YYREEE (reference sequence). CDR3 sequence (DNA): TGTGCCAGCAGCGTTGGGAGGGGGTCCTACTACGAGCAGTACTTC. It translates to CASSVGRGSYYEQYF. Together with reference TRBV5-4 and TRBJ2-7, the CDR3 gives the full variable domain: ETGVTQSPTHLIKTRGQQVTLRCSSQSGHNTVSWYQQALGQGPQFIFQYYREEENGRGNFPPRFSGLQFPNYSSELNVNALELDDSALYLCASSVGRGSYYEQYFGPGTRLTVT.

V usage is TRBV28 and J usage is TRBJ1-2, with 8 bases lining up with TRBD1. J was trimmed by 8 bases and V by 4 bases; bases with no gene match: 9. CDR3 size: 14 residues. Germline V gene data show CDR1 as MDHEN and CDR2 as SYDVKM. This CDR3 is CASSSIRTGKGYTF. The CDR3 bases are TGTGCCAGCAGTTCGATCAGGACAGGGAAAGGCTACACCTTC.

The chain joins TRBV10-3 to TRBJ2-5, with 7 bases matching TRBD1. With 10 bases clipped from V and 5 bases from J, the junction kept 10 bases outside the gene matches. Germline assignment: CDR1 ENHRY and CDR2 SYGVKD. The CDR3 is 13 amino acids. The CDR3 is CATSQGVGETQYF. The CDR3, as DNA: TGTGCCACCTCCCAGGGGGTAGGGGAGACCCAGTACTTC.

This chain connects TRBV6-6 to TRBJ1-2, with TRBD1 as a possible D gene (6 bases). Trimming pared 6 bases from V and 5 bases from J, leaving 10 bases between. Looked up from germline, CDR1 is MNHNY and CDR2 is SVGAGI (reference sequence). This CDR3 has 12 amino acids. This chain's CDR3 is CASRRQDYGYTF. CDR3 nucleotide sequence: TGTGCCAGCAGAAGACAGGATTATGGCTACACCTTC.

This chain uses TRBV7-9 with TRBJ1-6, with 9 positions matching TRBD1. J gave up 7 bases and V 11 bases, and 6 bases lay outside the gene matches. The CDR3 totals 13 residues. Germline values: CDR1 SEHNR, CDR2 FQNEAQ (reference sequence). The CDR3 is CASQTGGNSPLHF. Written as DNA, the CDR3 is TGTGCCTCACAAACAGGGGGCAATTCACCCCTCCACTTT.

This chain's CDR3 is CASSGQLDRYYEQYF. The CDR3 DNA reads TGTGCCAGCAGTGGACAGTTAGACCGATACTACGAGCAGTACTTC. J is TRBJ2-7 and V is TRBV2; possible D gene TRBD1, 5 bases. The CDR3 covers 15 residues. V gave up 4 bases and J gave up 3 bases, with 16 bases separating them. CDR1 SNHLY and CDR2 FYNNEI come from the germline V gene.

The rearrangement links TRBV12-5 to TRBJ1-1; D ambiguous. The ends were cut back, 5 bases at V and 0 bases at J, with 25 bases in the middle. CDR3 size: 19 residues. The germline gives CDR1 LGHNT, CDR2 FRNRAP. CDR3 region: CASGLRLGIGPQMNTEAFF. CDR3 DNA sequence: TGTGCTAGTGGTCTCCGATTGGGGATAGGACCCCAGATGAACACTGAAGCTTTCTTT.

The chain carries TRBV29-1 and TRBJ1-2; D is unresolved. The ends were cut back, 0 bases at V and 4 bases at J, with 9 bases in the middle. The CDR3 spans 13 residues. CDR1 is SQVTM, CDR2 ANQGSEA, per germline. CDR3 loop: CSVEDLSSYGYTF. Here the CDR3 DNA reads TGCAGCGTTGAAGATCTTAGTTCCTATGGCTACACCTTC. The entire variable domain, with the rest obtained from reference TRBV29-1 and TRBJ1-2, is as follows: SAVISQKPSRDICQRGTSLTIQCQVDSQVTMMFWYRQQPGQSLTLIATANQGSEATYESGFVIDKFPISRPNLTFSTLTVSNMSPEDSSIYLCSVEDLSSYGYTFGSGTRLTVV.

CDR3 DNA: TGTGCCAGCAGGCCAAGACAGAACACCGGGGAGCTGTTTTTT. It yields the protein CASRPRQNTGELFF. The V and J genes are TRBV6-5 and TRBJ2-2; D unresolved. The CDR3 covers 14 residues. Trimming took off 6 bases at V and 1 base at J, with 9 bases between the two ends. Germline V gene lookup returns CDR1 MNHEY and CDR2 SVGAGI.

The chain uses TRBV11-2 and TRBJ1-3; D gene ambiguous. V was trimmed by 0 bases and J by 2 bases, leaving 11 bases between them. Germline loops: CDR1 SGHAT, CDR2 FQNNGV. The CDR3 spans 16 residues. CDR3 coding DNA: TGTGCCAGCAGCTTAGACGGGCCCAGACCTGGAAACACCATATATTTT. Amino acids: CASSLDGPRPGNTIYF.

The gene calls are TRBV7-2 and TRBJ1-5; D gene uncertain. Germline loops: CDR1 SGHTA, CDR2 FQGNSA. V was clipped by 2 bases and J by 5 bases, with 16 bases between them. The CDR3 has 16 residues. The CDR3 sequence is CASSLWPSRSDQPQHF. CDR3 nucleotide sequence: TGTGCCAGCAGCTTATGGCCATCTCGTAGTGATCAGCCCCAGCATTTT. Based on the CDR3 plus reference TRBV7-2 and TRBJ1-5, the full variable domain is GAGVSQSPSNKVTEKGKDVELRCDPISGHTALYWYRQSLGQGLEFLIYFQGNSAPDKSGLPSDRFSAERTGGSVSTLTIQRTQQEDSAVYLCASSLWPSRSDQPQHFGDGTRLSIL.

The chain carries TRBV28 and TRBJ1-4; 10 bases match TRBD1. Trimming at V came to 8 bases and at J to 5 bases, leaving 11 bases not matched to a gene. The CDR3 sequence is 16 residues long. Germline V CDR1 and CDR2: MDHEN, SYDVKM. CDR3 DNA sequence: TGTGCCAGCTCTTCGGACAGGGGGTTGGGAAATGAAAAACTGTTTTTT. Translating it yields CASSSDRGLGNEKLFF.

In the case of this clone: Different DNA sequences within this sample yield the same CDR3. The chain couples TRBV18 to TRBJ2-7; TRBD2 aligns across 8 bases. CDR3 length equals 14 residues. V lost 1 base to trimming and J lost 2 bases; unmatched junction nucleotides: 1. Per the germline V gene, CDR1 is KGHSH and CDR2 is LQKENI. The CDR3 sequence is CASSPLAGTYEQYF. CDR3 nucleotide sequence: TGTGCCAGCTCACCACTAGCGGGGACCTACGAGCAGTACTTC.

Regarding this clone: Additional DNA sequences in this sample encode the identical CDR3. The gene calls are TRBV5-1 and TRBJ1-1; D unclear. Germline CDR1 and CDR2: SGHRS and YFSETQ. CDR3 length: 13 residues. Trimming removed 4 bases at V and 5 bases at J, with 12 bases between. The CDR3 nucleotides are TGCGCCAGCAGCCAGACGATTGGGACTGAAGCTTTCTTT. Translation: CASSQTIGTEAFF.